A single sample gave rise to the 19 T cell receptor beta chains below, sequenced in a study of early T cells in non-severe SARS-CoV-2 infection. TCRdb re-analysed the 5' RACE reads in MiXCR, keeping a single row per CDR3 protein. The table includes over 50,000 distinct CDR3 sequences, over 9.5% detected once. Specimen: whole blood. The receptors come from an adult who was a healthcare worker with PCR-confirmed SARS-CoV-2 infection or an uninfected control (not recorded which).

This clonotype was observed at least ten times. The chain joins TRBV20-1 to TRBJ2-1; TRBD2 matches at 11 bases. Germline CDR1 is DFQATT and CDR2 is SNEGSKA (reference sequence). The V and J ends lost 6 bases and 10 bases, in that order; junction bases with no gene match: 5. There are 12 residues in the CDR3. The CDR3 DNA sequence: TGCAGTGCAGCGGGACTAGCGGAGGAGCAGTTCTTC. Protein: CSAAGLAEEQFF.

This clonotype was counted many times. The chain joins TRBV29-1 to TRBJ2-3; TRBD2 aligns across 7 bases. The CDR3 loop spans 15 amino acids. From germline, CDR1 is SQVTM and CDR2 ANQGSEA. The J segment lost 2 bases and the V segment lost 4 bases, leaving 9 bases of the junction unmatched. For the CDR3, the DNA is TGCAGCGTTGGAACCACTAGCGAACTCACAGATACGCAGTATTTT. Translating it yields CSVGTTSELTDTQYF.

The chain carries TRBV20-1 and TRBJ2-1; D may be TRBD2 (5 bases). The germline V gene has CDR1 DFQATT and CDR2 SNEGSKA (reference sequence). Trimming removed 6 bases at V and 8 bases at J, with 14 bases between. The CDR3 consists of 12 residues. CDR3 nucleotides: TGCAGTGCGCCGGAAGGGAGTGATGAGCAGTTCTTC. Residues: CSAPEGSDEQFF.

This clonotype was observed many times. The chain uses TRBV9 and TRBJ2-5, with D possibly matching TRBD1 (6 bases). Germline V gene sequence: CDR1 SGDLS, CDR2 YYNGEE. The CDR3 sequence is 14 residues long. The V gene lost 3 bases and the J gene lost 2 bases, with 11 bases spanning the gap. The DNA for the CDR3 is TGTGCCAGCAGCGCAGGGGTAGCGCAAGAGACCCAGTACTTC. It yields the protein CASSAGVAQETQYF.

This clonotype was recorded at least ten times. The rearrangement links TRBV20-1 to TRBJ2-7; 12 nucleotides line up with TRBD2. The trim removed 2 bases at V and 2 bases at J, leaving 4 bases unmatched. CDR3 length: 15 amino acids. Germline V gene data show CDR1 as DFQATT and CDR2 as SNEGSKA (reference sequence). The CDR3 protein is CSARRPSGRAYEQYF. DNA for the CDR3: TGCAGTGCTAGACGACCTAGCGGGAGGGCCTACGAGCAGTACTTC.

Many counts were recorded for this clonotype. This sequence joins TRBV20-1 and TRBJ1-4; D gene uncertain. This CDR3 contains 12 residues. The V and J ends lost 6 bases and 8 bases respectively, with 13 bases between them. Germline CDR1 and CDR2: DFQATT and SNEGSKA (reference sequence). The CDR3 loop reads CSASAEVEKLFF. The CDR3 nucleotides read TGCAGTGCCTCGGCGGAAGTAGAAAAACTGTTTTTT.

This clonotype was recorded a few times. The chain carries TRBV29-1 and TRBJ2-7; the D gene is possibly TRBD1 (6 bases). The germline gives CDR1 SQVTM, CDR2 ANQGSEA. CDR3 length: 13 residues. Trimming shortened V by 5 bases and J by 4 bases, and 15 bases separated the two germline ends. The CDR3 loop is CSVYRTDPYEQYF. CDR3 nucleotide sequence: TGCAGCGTTTATAGGACAGACCCATACGAGCAGTACTTC.

This clonotype was recorded a few times. The chain couples TRBV30 to TRBJ2-1; D gene uncertain. The CDR3 sequence is 8 residues long. The germline CDR1 and CDR2 sequences are GTSNPN and SVGIG (reference sequence). V gave up 8 bases and J gave up 16 bases, with 12 bases separating them. The CDR3 bases are TGTGCCCCCCCCGGGCAATTCTTC. Residues: CAPPGQFF.

In its sample, this clonotype was seen a few times. This chain joins TRBV12-3 or TRBV12-4 and TRBJ2-3; 11 bases agree with TRBD2. With 8 bases clipped from V and 6 bases from J, the junction kept 7 bases outside the gene matches. The CDR3 extends over 14 amino acids. The CDR3 nucleotides read TGTGCCAGCGGTAGCGGGAGGGCCGGGGATACGCAGTATTTT. Encoded protein: CASGSGRAGDTQYF.

J is TRBJ2-3 and V is TRBV27; D might be TRBD1 (6 bases). Between the trimmed V and J ends, which lost 6 bases and 0 bases, there was a span of 7 bases. The CDR3 contains 13 residues. Germline V lookup: CDR1 MNHEY, CDR2 SMNVEV (reference sequence). CDR3 loop: CASRRGSTDTQYF. The CDR3 DNA reads as TGTGCCAGCAGAAGGGGGAGCACAGATACGCAGTATTTT.

The sample holds a few counts of this clonotype. The chain links TRBV18 to TRBJ2-5; a possible D gene is TRBD1 (6 bases). This CDR3 contains 14 residues. CDR1 and CDR2 (germline): KGHSH, LQKENI. The germline V and J ends were trimmed by 3 bases and 3 bases, with 11 bases remaining between them. CDR3 loop: CASSPVRTEETQYF. The CDR3 DNA sequence: TGTGCCAGCTCACCCGTCAGGACAGAAGAGACCCAGTACTTC.

The V and J genes are TRBV2 and TRBJ1-4; 7 nucleotides agree with TRBD1. V gave up 6 bases and J gave up 8 bases; unmatched junction bases: 9. Germline V gene lookup returns CDR1 SNHLY and CDR2 FYNNEI. This CDR3 has 14 residues. The CDR3 DNA reads TGTGCCAGCAGGAGGACAGGCGACCTAGAAAAACTGTTTTTT. Translation: CASRRTGDLEKLFF.

The CDR3 is CASKGTVLSNTGELFF. CDR3 DNA sequence: TGCGCCAGCAAAGGGACAGTTCTATCGAACACCGGGGAGCTGTTTTTT. This sequence joins TRBV5-1 and TRBJ2-2; 7 bases are a match to TRBD1. V lost 6 bases, J lost 0 bases, and 8 bases stayed unmatched. The CDR3 runs 16 residues. Looked up from germline, CDR1 is SGHRS and CDR2 is YFSETQ.

In this sample, this clonotype turned up many times. The chain uses TRBV12-3 or TRBV12-4 and TRBJ2-2; D call uncertain. V was cut by 5 bases and J by 0 bases, with 13 bases left in between. The CDR3 has 16 amino acids. The CDR3 spells CASSRPESANTGELFF. Written as DNA, the CDR3 is TGTGCCAGCAGTAGACCAGAATCCGCGAACACCGGGGAGCTGTTTTTT.

This chain uses TRBV6-5 with TRBJ2-2; 7 positions match TRBD1. Looked up from germline, CDR1 is MNHEY and CDR2 is SVGAGI. V was clipped by 5 bases and J by 5 bases; unmatched bases: 5. This CDR3 comprises 14 residues. CDR3 DNA sequence: TGTGCCAGCAGTCGGGGACAGCCGACCGGGGAGCTGTTTTTT. Amino acid sequence: CASSRGQPTGELFF.

Ten or more counts support this clonotype. The rearrangement links TRBV6-6 to TRBJ2-7, with 9 nucleotides matching TRBD1. The length of the CDR3 is 14 residues. V was pared by 2 bases and J by 4 bases, with 3 bases of the junction left unmatched. Germline-derived CDR1 and CDR2 are MNHNY and SVGAGI (reference sequence). The CDR3: CASSYEDRGYEQYF. The CDR3 coding sequence is TGTGCCAGCAGTTACGAAGACAGGGGGTACGAGCAGTACTTC.

This clonotype was counted at least ten times. A junction end diverges from the germline sequence, so it may reflect a read error. This sequence joins TRBV12-3 or TRBV12-4 and TRBJ1-3; D is unresolved. The CDR3 loop spans 17 amino acids. CDR3 in DNA: TGTGCCAGCAGTCAGATATCCAGCCCCTACTCTGAAAACACCATATATTTT. This translates into CASSQISSPYSENTIYF.

This clonotype was recorded at least ten times. J is TRBJ1-2 and V is TRBV2; perhaps TRBD1 as D (5 bases). Germline V gives CDR1 SNHLY, CDR2 FYNNEI. The CDR3 extends over 12 amino acids. V was shortened by 4 bases and J by 4 bases, with 7 bases between the two germline ends. The CDR3 DNA reads TGTGCCAGCAGTGTTACAGGCTATGGCTACACCTTC. Its translation is CASSVTGYGYTF.

The gene calls are TRBV7-8 and TRBJ1-6; maybe TRBD1 (6 bases). The CDR3 totals 16 residues. Germline V gene sequence: CDR1 SGHVS, CDR2 FQNEAQ. The V end was cut by 2 bases, the J end by 8 bases, with 16 bases between. The CDR3 DNA sequence: TGTGCCAGCAGCTTAACCACGACAGGAGCAGATTCACCCCTCCACTTT. Translated, it gives CASSLTTTGADSPLHF.